The clone carrying this T cell receptor (beta chain) was counted at least ten times. Its antigen remains unidentified. It was on clinical symptoms, serum thyroxine, TRAb, thyroid ultrasound and orbital computed tomography that diagnosis relied. V gave up 4 bases and J gave up 6 bases; unmatched junction bases: 8. Germline lookup yields CDR1 SGHVS and CDR2 FNYEAQ. The CDR3 totals 14 residues. This specimen belongs to a study of Graves' ophthalmopathy and Graves' hyperthyroidism. Study-wide results and limits: The study's model predicted ophthalmopathy progression at about 68% sensitivity and around 75% specificity. Ophthalmopathy cases were distinguished from stable hyperthyroidism by a 13-signature model, reaching over 85% sensitivity and about 80% specificity. Detected in blood as well were most expanded thyroid clonotypes with frequency above 0.001.

The TCR beta CDR3 regions underwent amplification from RNA transcripts. The first round was an RT-PCR with HTBI primers, and the second round was a multiplex PCR. TCRdb analysed the multiplex PCR reads with MiXCR anew, one entry per CDR3 protein. The sample includes some 1.1 million distinct CDR3 sequences, about 40% of them seen just once. The TCR sequence derives from an adult man with Graves' hyperthyroidism. Sequencing was performed on peripheral blood or thyroid tissue (not recorded which). The V call is TRBV7-6, the J call TRBJ2-7; 8 bases are shared with TRBD1. CDR3 sequence (DNA): TGTGCCAGCAGCTCCGGACAGGGATTCCCCGAGCAGTACTTC. Translation gives CASSSGQGFPEQYF. The full variable domain, its missing parts supplied by reference TRBV7-6 and TRBJ2-7, is GAGVSQSPRYKVTKRGQDVALRCDPISGHVSLYWYRQALGQGPEFLTYFNYEAQQDKSGLPNDRFSAERPEGSISTLTIQRTEQRDSAMYRCASSSGQGFPEQYFGPGTRLTVT.